The 16 T cell receptor beta chains below all came from one sample that was sequenced in a study of T-cell memory formation after mild COVID-19. TCRdb re-called the 5' RACE reads through MiXCR, storing one row per CDR3 protein. The data hold about 410,000 distinct CDR3 sequences, with 20% to 30% observed a single time. Sequenced material: PBMCs or a T cell subset sorted from them (not recorded which). The receptors were gathered from an adult woman who had mild COVID-19 (a few samples of this study predate the infection). Cell type and time point are not known.

This clonotype was observed a handful of times. J is TRBJ1-1 and V is TRBV4-2, with 7 bases identical to TRBD1. Germline trimming cut 3 bases from V and 8 bases from J; bases unmatched to any gene: 15. The CDR3 runs to 16 residues. The germline CDR1 and CDR2 sequences are LGHNA and YNFKEQ. The CDR3 sequence: CASSHSKGRDRDEAFF. The CDR3 bases are TGTGCCAGCAGCCACTCCAAGGGCAGAGACAGGGACGAAGCTTTCTTT.

This clonotype was detected only a few times. The gene calls are TRBV6-6 and TRBJ1-2; D is ambiguous. Trimming cost V 7 bases and J 4 bases, with 13 bases left between them. The CDR3 length is 13 residues. Germline CDR1 and CDR2: MNHNY and SVGAGI (reference sequence). For the CDR3, the DNA is TGTGCCAGCACTGGGAACGCGGGCTATGGCTACACCTTC. Its translation: CASTGNAGYGYTF.

This clonotype has a single count. This chain links TRBV7-9 with TRBJ2-3; D possibly uses TRBD1 or TRBD2 (5 bases each). The CDR3 runs 9 residues. Looked up from germline, CDR1 is SEHNR and CDR2 is FQNEAQ (reference sequence). Trimming took 11 bases from V and 11 from J, leaving 11 bases between them. The CDR3: CAGGFLQYF. In nucleotides, the CDR3 is TGTGCCGGGGGATTCCTGCAGTATTTT.

The V gene is TRBV11-2, the J gene TRBJ2-2; D ambiguous. The CDR3 sequence is 15 residues long. V lost 3 bases to trimming and J lost 2 bases, with 10 bases between them. Germline values: CDR1 SGHAT, CDR2 FQNNGV. The CDR3, as DNA: TGTGCCAGCAGCTTTTCGGAAGTTAACACCGGGGAGCTGTTTTTT. Translated, it gives CASSFSEVNTGELFF. The complete variable domain, with remaining parts taken from reference TRBV11-2 and TRBJ2-2, reads EAGVAQSPRYKIIEKRQSVAFWCNPISGHATLYWYQQILGQGPKLLIQFQNNGVVDDSQLPKDRFSAERLKGVDSTLKIQPAKLEDSAVYLCASSFSEVNTGELFFGEGSRLTVL.

The rearrangement joins TRBV20-1 to TRBJ2-3; a weak D match, TRBD2 (7 bases). Germline V gene data show CDR1 as DFQATT and CDR2 as SNEGSKA (reference sequence). This CDR3 spans 15 amino acids. V was cut by 6 bases and J by 1 base, with 17 bases left in between. CDR3 in amino acids: CSAPSGGGRTDTQYF. The CDR3 DNA is TGCAGTGCCCCATCGGGGGGCGGACGCACAGATACGCAGTATTTT.

This chain links TRBV5-1 with TRBJ2-1; 11 bases align to TRBD2. V trimming: 2 bases; J trimming: 7 bases; junction bases outside the gene matches: 5. The CDR3 has 15 amino acids. Looked up from germline, CDR1 is SGHRS and CDR2 is YFSETQ. The CDR3 is CASSFSGRAFNEQFF. CDR3 sequence (DNA): TGCGCCAGCAGCTTTAGCGGGAGGGCCTTTAATGAGCAGTTCTTC.

This clonotype was seen a handful of times. This chain connects TRBV12-5 to TRBJ2-2; D gene unclear. Deletions cut 2 bases from V and 7 bases from J, with 11 bases between. CDR1 LGHNT and CDR2 FRNRAP come from the germline V gene. The CDR3 totals 14 residues. The CDR3 sequence: CASGLKSASGELFF. The CDR3 nucleotides read TGTGCTAGTGGTTTGAAAAGCGCGAGCGGGGAGCTGTTTTTT.

This clonotype showed up just a few times. The rearrangement uses TRBV10-3 and TRBJ2-7, with D unresolved. The CDR3 length is 12 residues. Germline values: CDR1 ENHRY, CDR2 SYGVKD. V lost 1 base and J 2 bases, leaving 3 bases between the germline ends. CDR3 coding DNA: TGTGCCATCAGTGAGTTCACCTACGAGCAGTACTTC. Its protein is CAISEFTYEQYF.

This clonotype has just a few counts. The chain combines TRBV7-3 with TRBJ2-5; TRBD1 aligns across 7 bases. The junction had 3 bases not matched to a gene; V was cut back by 5 bases and J by 0 bases. The germline CDR1 and CDR2 sequences are SGHTA and FQGTGA. The CDR3 extends over 14 amino acids. The CDR3 spells CASSRDSNQETQYF. DNA for the CDR3: TGTGCCAGCAGCCGGGACAGTAACCAAGAGACCCAGTACTTC.

This clonotype was observed a handful of times. This chain joins TRBV12-3 or TRBV12-4 and TRBJ2-5; no firm D call. Deletions cut 9 bases from V and 1 base from J, with 15 bases between. The CDR3 has 14 residues. CDR3 protein: CASSWADIQETQYF. The CDR3 coding sequence is TGTGCCAGTTCATGGGCAGACATCCAAGAGACCCAGTACTTC.

This clonotype was found many times. The rearrangement joins TRBV20-1 to TRBJ1-6; D call uncertain. Germline V gene lookup returns CDR1 DFQATT and CDR2 SNEGSKA (reference sequence). The V end lost 5 bases, the J end lost 8 bases, and 13 bases lay between the germline ends. This CDR3 contains 13 residues. The CDR3 bases are TGCAGTGCTGCCCCAGCAAACTATTCACCCCTCCACTTT. Encoded protein: CSAAPANYSPLHF.

This clonotype was recorded at least ten times. This rearrangement joins TRBV7-3 to TRBJ1-5, with D unclear. Germline V gene lookup returns CDR1 SGHTA and CDR2 FQGTGA. The CDR3 loop spans 13 amino acids. V shed 5 bases and J shed 4 bases, with 9 bases lying between them. CDR3 bases: TGTGCCAGCAGCGCCGCCCCTAATCAGCCCCAGCATTTT. Protein product: CASSAAPNQPQHF.

This clonotype has only a few counts. J is TRBJ2-5 and V is TRBV5-1, with 7 bases aligning to TRBD2. Germline V lookup: CDR1 SGHRS, CDR2 YFSETQ. This CDR3 has 15 amino acids. Trimming cost V 0 bases and J 2 bases; bases outside gene matches: 4. The CDR3: CASSLDLAVQETQYF. CDR3 nucleotides: TGCGCCAGCAGCTTGGACCTAGCGGTACAAGAGACCCAGTACTTC.

This clonotype was seen a handful of times. V is TRBV7-2 and J is TRBJ2-3, with 14 bases aligning to TRBD2. This CDR3 has 17 residues. Germline V gene sequence: CDR1 SGHTA, CDR2 FQGNSA. The trim removed 3 bases at V and 6 bases at J, leaving 8 bases unmatched. CDR3 sequence (DNA): TGTGCCAGCAGCTTGGCAGGGACTAGCGGGAGTGGGGATACGCAGTATTTT. It yields the protein CASSLAGTSGSGDTQYF.

This sequence joins TRBV4-3 and TRBJ1-2; tentatively, D is TRBD1 (6 bases). V was clipped by 1 base and J by 0 bases, with 18 bases between them. The germline CDR1 and CDR2 sequences are LGHNA and YSLEER. This CDR3 region has 18 residues. CDR3 amino acids: CASSQGVKTGPANYGYTF. The CDR3 DNA sequence: TGCGCCAGCAGCCAAGGGGTCAAGACAGGTCCAGCTAACTATGGCTACACCTTC.

This clonotype was found a few times. J is TRBJ1-2 and V is TRBV12-3 or TRBV12-4; 11 nucleotides match TRBD1. The CDR3 extends over 15 amino acids. The J segment lost 6 bases and the V segment lost 5 bases, leaving 8 bases of the junction unmatched. CDR3 nucleotide sequence: TGTGCCAGCAGTCCTGGACAGGGGGCATCTCATGGCTACACCTTC. It translates to CASSPGQGASHGYTF.